This T cell receptor beta chain was documented in a study of T cell responses to AZD1222 COVID-19 vaccine. Whole-study findings and limits: At baseline, seropositivity was found in only a handful of AZD1222 recipients. Donors skewed white British and female; clonal diversity was possibly underestimated.

Worth noting for this clone: The antigen remains unidentified.

Only in-frame clones appear in the TCRdb table, and some are missing; sequencing was by immunoSEQ multiplex PCR. In the table there are 100,000 to 130,000 clones, about 90% of which are singletons. Doses given second, at about 4 or about 12 weeks, were pooled. The CDR3 consists of 14 residues. From germline, CDR1 is SGHKS and CDR2 YYEKEE (reference sequence). With 0 bases removed from V and 8 bases from J, the gap between germline ends came to 12 bases. The V gene is TRBV5-5, the J gene TRBJ1-3, with D hard to call. This receptor was obtained from an adult who received the AZD1222 COVID-19 vaccine. Specimen: peripheral blood, collected 28 days after the second AZD1222 dose. This CDR3 is CASSLAGGRDTIYF. CDR3 nucleotide sequence: TGTGCCAGCAGCTTGGCCGGCGGTCGGGACACCATATATTTT.